What follows describes a single T cell receptor (beta chain). The sample belongs to a study of blood T cell repertoires in COVID-19. Across the whole study: Acute and convalescent COVID-19 samples came from the United States, Italy and Spain.

Cohorts were based on clinical histories the participants reported. Two consecutive negative NP/OP PCR tests, clearance, or resolved symptoms defined Cohort 3 recovery. The authors' processing: Using reference gene primer amplification, nucleated cell counts were estimated. TCRdb keeps only in-frame clones here, not all; method: immunoSEQ multiplex PCR. Clonal size and the V and J genes are those of that table, whereas D and trimming came from the DNA. Found here are about 210,000 clones, more than 80% of them singletons; the top ten hold about 9%. From germline, CDR1 is SGHVS and CDR2 FQNEAQ. V was clipped by 1 base and J by 2 bases; unmatched bases: 4. CDR3 length: 16 amino acids.

The chain recombines TRBV7-8 with TRBJ1-5; 8 bases are shared with TRBD1. The source material was PBMCs or T cells enriched from blood (not recorded which). This TCR derives from a man aged 40-49 years who had recovered from COVID-19. Here the CDR3 DNA reads TGTGCCAGCAGCTTAGAGACAGGGGCGGGCAATCAGCCCCAGCATTTT. Translated, it gives CASSLETGAGNQPQHF.